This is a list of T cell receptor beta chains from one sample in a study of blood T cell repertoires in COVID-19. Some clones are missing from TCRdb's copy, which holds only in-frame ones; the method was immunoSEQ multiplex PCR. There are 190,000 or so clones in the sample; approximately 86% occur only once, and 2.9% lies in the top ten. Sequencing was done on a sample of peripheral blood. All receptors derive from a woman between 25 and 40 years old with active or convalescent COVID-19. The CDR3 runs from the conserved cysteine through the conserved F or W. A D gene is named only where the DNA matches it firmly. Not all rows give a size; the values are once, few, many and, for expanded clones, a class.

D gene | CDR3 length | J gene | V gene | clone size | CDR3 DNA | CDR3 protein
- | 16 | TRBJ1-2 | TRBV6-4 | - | TGTGCCAGCAGTGACTTCCCCAGGGAATTATACTATGGCTACACCTTC | CASSDFPRELYYGYTF
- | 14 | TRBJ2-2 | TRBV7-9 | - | TGTGCCAGCAGCCGCCGGTCGAACACCGGGGAGCTGTTTTTT | CASSRRSNTGELFF
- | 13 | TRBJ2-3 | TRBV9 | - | TGTGCCAGCAGCGACGGGTACACAGATACGCAGTATTTT | CASSDGYTDTQYF
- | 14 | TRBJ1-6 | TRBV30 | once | TGTGCCTGGAGACCACAGGGTTTGGATTCACCCCTCCACTTT | CAWRPQGLDSPLHF
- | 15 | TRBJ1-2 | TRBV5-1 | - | TGCGCCAGCAGCCAAATCCCAGGGATGCACTATGGCTACACCTTC | CASSQIPGMHYGYTF
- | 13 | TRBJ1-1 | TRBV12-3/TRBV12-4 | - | TGTGCCAGGACTTTCAGGGGGAACACTGAAGCTTTCTTT | CARTFRGNTEAFF
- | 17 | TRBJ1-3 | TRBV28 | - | TGTGCCAGCAGTTTATTCTCGGCAGGGGCCTCTGGAAACACCATATATTTT | CASSLFSAGASGNTIYF
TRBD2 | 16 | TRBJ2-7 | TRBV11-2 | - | TGTGCCAGCAGCTGGGGACTAGCGGGACTATTCTACGAGCAGTACTTC | CASSWGLAGLFYEQYF
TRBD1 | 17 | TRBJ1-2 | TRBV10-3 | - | TGTGCCATCAGTGAGTCAGGGACAGGGAGACAAAACTATGGCTACACCTTC | CAISESGTGRQNYGYTF
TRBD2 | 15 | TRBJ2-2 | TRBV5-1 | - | TGCGCCAGCAGCCTACTAGCGGGAGGGCCCGGGGAGCTGTTTTTT | CASSLLAGGPGELFF
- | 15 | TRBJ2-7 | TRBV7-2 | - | TGTGCCAGCAGCCCCACCCTGGGCAGTAGGAACGAGCAGTACTTC | CASSPTLGSRNEQYF
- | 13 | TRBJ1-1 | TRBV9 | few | TGTGCCAGCAGCGTAGGTCGGGGTGGTGAAGCTTTCTTT | CASSVGRGGEAFF
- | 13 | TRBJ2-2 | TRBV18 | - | TGTGCCAGCTCATCGACTGTCACCGGGGAGCTGTTTTTT | CASSSTVTGELFF
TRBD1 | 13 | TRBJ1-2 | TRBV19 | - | TGTGCCAGTAGTACGAGGACAGGCTATGGCTACACCTTC | CASSTRTGYGYTF
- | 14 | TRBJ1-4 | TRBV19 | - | TGTGCCAGTAGTCCAACAGCAACTAATGAAAAACTGTTTTTT | CASSPTATNEKLFF
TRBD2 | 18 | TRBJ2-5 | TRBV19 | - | TGTGCCAGTAGTCCCCGGGCTAGCGGGGGGCGGTACCAAGAGACCCAGTACTTC | CASSPRASGGRYQETQYF
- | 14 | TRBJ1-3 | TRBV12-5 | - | TGTGCTAGTGGCACATCTAGCTCTGGAAACACCATATATTTT | CASGTSSSGNTIYF
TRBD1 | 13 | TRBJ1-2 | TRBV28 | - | TGTGCCAACCAAGACAGGGGGGACTATGGCTACACCTTC | CANQDRGDYGYTF
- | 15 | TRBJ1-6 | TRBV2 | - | TGTGCCAGCGTAAAGGGGCGCAGTCGGGATTCACCCCTCCACTTT | CASVKGRSRDSPLHF
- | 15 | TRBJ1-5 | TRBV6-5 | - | TGTGCCAGCAGTTACGCCCGGACAGGCAATCAGCCCCAGCATTTT | CASSYARTGNQPQHF
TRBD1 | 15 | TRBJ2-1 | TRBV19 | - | TGTGCCAGTACGGTCGGGACAGGGGGCCGGAATGAGCAGTTCTTC | CASTVGTGGRNEQFF
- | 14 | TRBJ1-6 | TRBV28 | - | TGTGCCAGCCGAGGGGGACCGTATAATTCACCCCTCCACTTT | CASRGGPYNSPLHF
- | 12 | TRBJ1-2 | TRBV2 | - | TGTGCCAGCGGGGACATTTACTATGGCTACACCTTC | CASGDIYYGYTF
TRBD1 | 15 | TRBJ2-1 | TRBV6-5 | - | TGTGCCAGCAGTACCGACAGGGGTACGTACAATGAGCAGTTCTTC | CASSTDRGTYNEQFF
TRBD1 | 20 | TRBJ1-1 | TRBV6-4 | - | TGTGCCAGCAGTGACTCTGAGACAGGGGGCTACAGACAAATGAACACTGAAGCTTTCTTT | CASSDSETGGYRQMNTEAFF
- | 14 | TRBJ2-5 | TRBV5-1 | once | TGCGCCAGCAGCTTGGCACAGAACCAAGAGACCCAGTACTTC | CASSLAQNQETQYF
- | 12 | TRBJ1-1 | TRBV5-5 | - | TGTGCCAGCAGCTTTTCAGGGTATGAAGCTTTCTTT | CASSFSGYEAFF
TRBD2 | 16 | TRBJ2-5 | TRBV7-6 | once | TGTGCCAGCAGCTTAGTGACTAGCGGGATCCAAGAGACCCAGTACTTC | CASSLVTSGIQETQYF
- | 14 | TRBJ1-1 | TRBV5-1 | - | TGCGCCAGCAGTGGAACAGAAGCTCCTCCTGAAGCTTTCTTT | CASSGTEAPPEAFF
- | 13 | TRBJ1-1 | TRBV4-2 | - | TGTGCCAGCAGCCAAGAAACAGAAACTGAAGCTTTCTTT | CASSQETETEAFF
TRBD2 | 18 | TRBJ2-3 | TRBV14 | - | TGTGCCAGCAGCCAAGGGAAGGGACTAGCGGGAGGCACAGATACGCAGTATTTT | CASSQGKGLAGGTDTQYF
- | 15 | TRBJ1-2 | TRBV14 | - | TGTGCCAGCAGCCAACGGGGGGCGCCTCCCTATGGCTACACCTTC | CASSQRGAPPYGYTF
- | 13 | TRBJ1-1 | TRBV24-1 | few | TGTGCCACCAGACAGTCACAGAACACTGAAGCTTTCTTT | CATRQSQNTEAFF
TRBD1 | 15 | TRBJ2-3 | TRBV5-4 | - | TGTGCCAGCAGCAGCGCGACAGGGGGCACAGATACGCAGTATTTT | CASSSATGGTDTQYF
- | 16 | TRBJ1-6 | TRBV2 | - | TGTGCCAGCACCCGGGGGGCGAGCTCCTATAATTCACCCCTCCACTTT | CASTRGASSYNSPLHF
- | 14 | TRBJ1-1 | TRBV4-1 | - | TGCGCCAGCAGCCAGGGGGCTATGAACACTGAAGCTTTCTTT | CASSQGAMNTEAFF
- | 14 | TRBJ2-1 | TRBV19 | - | TGTGCCAGTAGTATCACATCTAGCATGGTTGATCAGTTCTTC | CASSITSSMVDQFF
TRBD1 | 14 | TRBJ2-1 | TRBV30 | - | TGTGCCTGGAGTGCCGGGACAGCCCCGAATGAGCAGTTCTTC | CAWSAGTAPNEQFF
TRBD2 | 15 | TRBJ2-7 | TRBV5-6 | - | TGTGCCAGCAGCTTGGGGACTAGCGGAACCTACGAGCAGTACTTC | CASSLGTSGTYEQYF
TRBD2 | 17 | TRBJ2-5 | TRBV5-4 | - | TGTGCCAGCAGCTTAGACCAGCCTGCTAGCGGACAAGAGACCCAGTACTTC | CASSLDQPASGQETQYF
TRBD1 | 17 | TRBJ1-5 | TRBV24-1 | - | TGTGCCACCAATGCACCGGGACAGAAGGTGATATGTCAGCCCCAGCATTTT | CATNAPGQKVICQPQHF
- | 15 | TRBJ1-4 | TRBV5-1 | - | TGCGCCAGCAGCTTGTTGGCAGGGGCGAATGAAAAACTGTTTTTT | CASSLLAGANEKLFF
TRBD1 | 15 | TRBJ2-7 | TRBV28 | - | TGTGCCAGCAGTTTTCGGACAGGGGGAATCCACGAGCAGTACTTC | CASSFRTGGIHEQYF
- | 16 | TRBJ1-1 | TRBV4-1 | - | TGCGCCAGCAGCCATTATTTCAGCGGCGGCGGCACTGAAGCTTTCTTT | CASSHYFSGGGTEAFF